Described below is a single TCR beta chain sequence and its context. Its antigen is unknown. The source of the sample is a study of tumor and adjacent non-tumor tissue in lung cancer. About the study: Each sample yielded approximately 4.2 million productive TCRbeta reads on average. Findings and caveats of the study: In normal lung, the top 100 clones were significantly more dominant than in tumor.

Three rounds of nested PCR, following a modified ARM-PCR protocol, produced the TCRbeta library. TCRdb reprocessed the multiplex PCR reads with MiXCR, giving one entry per CDR3 protein. The repertoire includes fewer than 120,000 distinct CDR3 sequences, 84% of them detected once, and 22% sits in the top ten. No cell sorting was done before RNA was extracted from the tissue. Newly diagnosed lung cancer patients had thoracic surgery in China, August–late 2014, without prior chemotherapy. Germline V gene sequence: CDR1 SGHNT, CDR2 YENEEA. The CDR3 is made up of 17 amino acids. V lost 1 base and J lost 11; bases outside the gene matches: 17.

The receptor's source is a man aged 70-80 years with non-small cell lung cancer. Source material: lung tumor tissue. The chain couples TRBV11-3 to TRBJ2-1; 7 nucleotides agree with TRBD2. CDR3 protein: CASSLGLLAGDRNKQFF. The CDR3 coding sequence is TGTGCCAGCAGCTTAGGCCTCTTAGCGGGTGATAGAAATAAGCAGTTCTTC. Full variable domain (remainder filled in from reference TRBV11-3 and TRBJ2-1): EAGVVQSPRYKIIEKKQPVAFWCNPISGHNTLYWYLQNLGQGPELLIRYENEEAVDDSQLPKDRFSAERLKGVDSTLKIQPAELGDSAVYLCASSLGLLAGDRNKQFFGPGTRLTVL.